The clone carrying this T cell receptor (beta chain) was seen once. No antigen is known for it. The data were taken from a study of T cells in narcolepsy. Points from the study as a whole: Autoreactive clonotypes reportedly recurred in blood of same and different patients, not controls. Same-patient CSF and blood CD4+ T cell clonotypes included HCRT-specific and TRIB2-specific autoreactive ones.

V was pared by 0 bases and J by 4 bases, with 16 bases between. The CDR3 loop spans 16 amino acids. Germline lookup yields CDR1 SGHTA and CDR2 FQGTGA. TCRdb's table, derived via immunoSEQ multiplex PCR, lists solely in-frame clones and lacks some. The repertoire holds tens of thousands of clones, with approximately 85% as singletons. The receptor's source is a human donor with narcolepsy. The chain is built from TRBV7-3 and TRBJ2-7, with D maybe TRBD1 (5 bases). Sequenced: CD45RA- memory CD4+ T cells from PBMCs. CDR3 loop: CASSLTFSPDRYEQYF. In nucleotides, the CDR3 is TGTGCCAGCAGCTTAACCTTTTCCCCCGACAGATACGAGCAGTACTTC.